This T cell receptor (beta chain) was found in a study of T cell responses to AZD1222 COVID-19 vaccine. TCRdb's table, derived via immunoSEQ multiplex PCR, lists solely in-frame clones and lacks some. The data show over 150,000 clones, 90% seen once. Findings of the study overall: A mostly white British donor set with more females was recruited, and clonal diversity was possibly underestimated. Regions 160-218 and 743-854 held dominance among vaccine-associated CD4 TCRs, which spanned spike.

About this clone itself: Its antigen is unknown.

This CDR3 has 14 residues. V was shortened by 2 bases and J by 5 bases, with 9 bases between the two germline ends. Per the germline V gene, CDR1 is MRHNA and CDR2 is SNTAGT. The specimen was peripheral blood, collected on day 0 of AZD1222 vaccination. V and J are TRBV6-4 and TRBJ2-2; a weak D match, TRBD1 (5 bases). This sequence was found in an adult in good health. Here the CDR3 reads CASSDDSSTGELFF. The DNA of the CDR3 is TGTGCCAGCAGTGACGACAGTAGTACCGGGGAGCTGTTTTTT.